This T cell receptor (beta chain) was sequenced in a study of shared clonotypes between healthy human individuals. The V and J ends lost 3 bases and 1 base respectively, with 13 bases between them. Germline V CDR1 and CDR2: KGHSH, LQKENI. The CDR3 contains 15 residues. Those who donated, Caucasian adults without exception, all lived in Nashville, Tennessee. TCRdb's copy holds only in-frame clones and misses some; the assay was immunoSEQ multiplex PCR. The sample has around 510,000 clones; 90% to 97% are singletons. The chain employs TRBV18 and TRBJ2-7; D is ambiguous. Sequenced sample: naive CD4+ T cells sorted from blood. The subset: CD45RA+ positively selected. The sequence derives from a woman younger than 45 in good health. CDR3 residues: CASSPPSARSYEQYF. The CDR3 nucleotides read TGTGCCAGCTCACCCCCCTCAGCGAGATCCTACGAGCAGTACTTC.